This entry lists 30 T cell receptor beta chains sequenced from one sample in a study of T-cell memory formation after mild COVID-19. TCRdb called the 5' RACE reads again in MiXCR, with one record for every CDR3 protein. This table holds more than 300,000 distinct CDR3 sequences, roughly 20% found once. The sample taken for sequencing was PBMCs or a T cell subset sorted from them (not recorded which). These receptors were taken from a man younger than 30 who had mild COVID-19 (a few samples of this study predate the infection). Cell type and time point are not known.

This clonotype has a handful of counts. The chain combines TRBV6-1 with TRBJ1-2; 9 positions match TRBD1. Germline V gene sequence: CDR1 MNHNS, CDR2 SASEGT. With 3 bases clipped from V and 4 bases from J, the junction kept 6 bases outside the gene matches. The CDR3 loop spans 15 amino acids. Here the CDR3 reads CASSDLTGGSYGYTF. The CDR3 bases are TGTGCCAGCAGTGATTTGACAGGGGGGAGCTATGGCTACACCTTC.

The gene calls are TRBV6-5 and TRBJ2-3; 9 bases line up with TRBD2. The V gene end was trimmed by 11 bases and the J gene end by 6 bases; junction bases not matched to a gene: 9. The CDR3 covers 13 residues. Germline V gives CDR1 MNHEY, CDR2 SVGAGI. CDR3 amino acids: CAVSGTSSDTQYF. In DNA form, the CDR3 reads TGTGCCGTCTCCGGGACTAGCAGCGATACGCAGTATTTT.

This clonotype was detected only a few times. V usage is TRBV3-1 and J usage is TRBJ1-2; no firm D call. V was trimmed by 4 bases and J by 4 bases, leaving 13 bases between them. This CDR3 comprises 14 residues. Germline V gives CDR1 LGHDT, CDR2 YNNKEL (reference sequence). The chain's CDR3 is CASSPTILGYGYTF. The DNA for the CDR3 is TGTGCCAGCAGCCCCACCATCTTAGGCTATGGCTACACCTTC. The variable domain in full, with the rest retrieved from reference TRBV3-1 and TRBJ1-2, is DTAVSQTPKYLVTQMGNDKSIKCEQNLGHDTMYWYKQDSKKFLKIMFSYNNKELIINETVPNRFSPKSPDKAHLNLHINSLELGDSAVYFCASSPTILGYGYTFGSGTRLTVV.

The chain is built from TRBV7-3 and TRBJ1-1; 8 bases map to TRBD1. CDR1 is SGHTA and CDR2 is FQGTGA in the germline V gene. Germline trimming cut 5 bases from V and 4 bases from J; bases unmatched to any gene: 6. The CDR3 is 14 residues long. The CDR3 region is CASSQAGGGTEAFF. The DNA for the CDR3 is TGTGCCAGCAGCCAGGCAGGGGGCGGCACTGAAGCTTTCTTT. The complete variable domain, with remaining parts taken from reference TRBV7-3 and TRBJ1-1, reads GAGVSQTPSNKVTEKGKYVELRCDPISGHTALYWYRQSLGQGPEFLIYFQGTGAADDSGLPNDRFFAVRPEGSVSTLKIQRTERGDSAVYLCASSQAGGGTEAFFGQGTRLTVV.

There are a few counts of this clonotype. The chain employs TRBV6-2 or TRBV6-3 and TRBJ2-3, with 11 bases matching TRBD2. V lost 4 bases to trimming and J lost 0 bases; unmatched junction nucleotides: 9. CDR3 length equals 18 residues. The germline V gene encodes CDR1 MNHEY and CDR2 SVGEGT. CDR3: CASSSYPRTSGSTDTQYF. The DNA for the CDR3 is TGTGCCAGCAGTTCCTACCCCCGGACTAGCGGGAGCACAGATACGCAGTATTTT.

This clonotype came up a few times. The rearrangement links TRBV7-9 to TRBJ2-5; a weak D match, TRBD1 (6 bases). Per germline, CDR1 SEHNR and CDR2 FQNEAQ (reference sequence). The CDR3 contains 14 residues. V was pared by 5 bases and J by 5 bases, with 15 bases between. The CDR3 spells CASSPTGSLETQYF. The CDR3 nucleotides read TGTGCCAGCAGCCCCACAGGGAGTTTGGAGACCCAGTACTTC.

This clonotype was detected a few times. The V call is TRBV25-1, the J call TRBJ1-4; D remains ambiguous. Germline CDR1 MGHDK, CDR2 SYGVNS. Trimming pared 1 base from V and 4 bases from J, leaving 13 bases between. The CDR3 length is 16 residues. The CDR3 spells CASSESGGAINEKLFF. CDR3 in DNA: TGTGCCAGCAGTGAATCTGGCGGTGCCATTAATGAAAAACTGTTTTTT.

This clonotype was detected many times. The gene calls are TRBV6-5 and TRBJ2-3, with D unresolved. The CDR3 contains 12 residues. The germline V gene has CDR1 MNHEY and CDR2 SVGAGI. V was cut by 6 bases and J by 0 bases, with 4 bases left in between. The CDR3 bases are TGTGCCAGCAGGGGTAGCACAGATACGCAGTATTTT. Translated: CASRGSTDTQYF.

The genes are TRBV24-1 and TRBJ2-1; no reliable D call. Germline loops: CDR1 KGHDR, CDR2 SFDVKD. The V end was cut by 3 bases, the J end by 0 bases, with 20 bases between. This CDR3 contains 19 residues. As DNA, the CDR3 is TGTGCCACCAGTGATACACTCCGGCAGCCCTCCACCTCCTACAATGAGCAGTTCTTC. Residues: CATSDTLRQPSTSYNEQFF.

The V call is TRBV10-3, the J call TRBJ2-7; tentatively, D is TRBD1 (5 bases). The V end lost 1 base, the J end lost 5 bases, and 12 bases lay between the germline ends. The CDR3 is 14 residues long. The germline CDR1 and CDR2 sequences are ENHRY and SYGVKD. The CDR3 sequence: CAISEWAGINEQYF. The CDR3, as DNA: TGTGCCATCAGTGAGTGGGCAGGGATTAACGAGCAGTACTTC.

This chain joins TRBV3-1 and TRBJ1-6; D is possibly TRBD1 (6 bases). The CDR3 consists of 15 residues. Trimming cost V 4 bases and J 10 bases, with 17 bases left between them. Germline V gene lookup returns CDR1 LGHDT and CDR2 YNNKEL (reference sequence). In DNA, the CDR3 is TGTGCCAGCAGCCCTCCGGGACATTGGGGATCACCCCTCCACTTT. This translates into CASSPPGHWGSPLHF.

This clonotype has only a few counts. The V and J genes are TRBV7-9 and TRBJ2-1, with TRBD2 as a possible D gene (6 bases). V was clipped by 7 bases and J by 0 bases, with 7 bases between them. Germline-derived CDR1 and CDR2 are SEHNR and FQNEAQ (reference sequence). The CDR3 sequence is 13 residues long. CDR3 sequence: CASKRVSYNEQFF. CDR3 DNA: TGTGCCAGCAAGCGGGTCTCCTACAATGAGCAGTTCTTC.

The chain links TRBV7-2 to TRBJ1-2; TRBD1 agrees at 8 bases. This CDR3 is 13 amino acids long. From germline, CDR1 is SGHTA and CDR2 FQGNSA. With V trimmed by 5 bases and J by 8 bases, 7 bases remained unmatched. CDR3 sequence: CASSAGQDLGYTF. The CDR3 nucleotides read TGTGCCAGCAGCGCGGGACAGGATTTAGGCTACACCTTC.

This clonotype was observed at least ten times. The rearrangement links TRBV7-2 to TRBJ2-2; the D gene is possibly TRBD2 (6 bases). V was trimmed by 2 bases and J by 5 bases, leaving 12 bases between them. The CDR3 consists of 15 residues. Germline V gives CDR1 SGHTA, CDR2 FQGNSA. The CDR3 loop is CASSLSGHATGELFF. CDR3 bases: TGTGCCAGCAGCTTAAGCGGGCACGCTACCGGGGAGCTGTTTTTT.

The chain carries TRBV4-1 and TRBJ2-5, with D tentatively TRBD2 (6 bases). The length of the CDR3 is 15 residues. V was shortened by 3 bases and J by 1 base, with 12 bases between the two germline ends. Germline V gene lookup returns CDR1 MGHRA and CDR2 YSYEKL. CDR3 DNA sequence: TGCGCCAGCAGCCAGGCGGGGTTTTCCCAAGAGACCCAGTACTTC. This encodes CASSQAGFSQETQYF.

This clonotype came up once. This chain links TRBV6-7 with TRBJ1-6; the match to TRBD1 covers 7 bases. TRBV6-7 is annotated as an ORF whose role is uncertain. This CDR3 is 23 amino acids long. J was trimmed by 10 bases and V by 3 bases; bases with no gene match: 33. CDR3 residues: CASSYSPVEREKVGKDRRSPLHF. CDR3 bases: TGTGCCAGCAGTTATAGCCCCGTGGAGAGAGAAAAAGTGGGGAAGGACAGGCGGTCACCCCTCCACTTT.

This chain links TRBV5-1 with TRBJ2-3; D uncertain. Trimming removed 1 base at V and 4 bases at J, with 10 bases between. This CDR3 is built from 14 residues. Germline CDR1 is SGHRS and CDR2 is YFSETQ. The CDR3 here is CASSLPFQSDTQYF. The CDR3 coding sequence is TGCGCCAGCAGCTTGCCGTTCCAATCAGATACGCAGTATTTT. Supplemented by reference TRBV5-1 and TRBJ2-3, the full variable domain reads KAGVTQTPRYLIKTRGQQVTLSCSPISGHRSVSWYQQTPGQGLQFLFEYFSETQRNKGNFPGRFSGRQFSNSRSEMNVSTLELGDSALYLCASSLPFQSDTQYFGPGTRLTVL.

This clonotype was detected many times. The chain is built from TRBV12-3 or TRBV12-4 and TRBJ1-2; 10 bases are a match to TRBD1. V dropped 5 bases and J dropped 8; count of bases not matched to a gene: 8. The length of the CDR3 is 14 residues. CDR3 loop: CASSLTGGSWGYTF. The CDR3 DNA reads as TGTGCCAGCAGTCTGACAGGGGGCAGCTGGGGCTACACCTTC.

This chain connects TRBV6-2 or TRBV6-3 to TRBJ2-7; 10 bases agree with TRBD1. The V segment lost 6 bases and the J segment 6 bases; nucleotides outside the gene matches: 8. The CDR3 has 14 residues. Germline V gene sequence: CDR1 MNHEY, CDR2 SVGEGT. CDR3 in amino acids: CASSTRQGAIEQYV. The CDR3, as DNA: TGTGCCAGCAGCACACGACAGGGGGCCATCGAGCAGTACGTC.

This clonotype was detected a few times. The CDR3 loop reads CASSDPRQGYGYTF. The CDR3 coding sequence is TGTGCCAGCAGCGATCCTAGACAGGGGTATGGCTACACCTTC. The V call is TRBV7-6, the J call TRBJ1-2, with TRBD1 identical over 8 bases. The V and J ends lost 5 bases and 5 bases, in that order; junction bases with no gene match: 7. CDR1 SGHVS and CDR2 FNYEAQ come from the germline V gene. This CDR3 has 14 residues.

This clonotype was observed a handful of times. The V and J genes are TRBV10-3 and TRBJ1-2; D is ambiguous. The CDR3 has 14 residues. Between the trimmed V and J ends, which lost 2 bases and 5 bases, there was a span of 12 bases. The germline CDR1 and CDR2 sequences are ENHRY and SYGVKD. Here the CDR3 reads CAISELLGIYGYTF. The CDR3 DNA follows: TGTGCCATCAGTGAGCTTCTGGGGATTTATGGCTACACCTTC.

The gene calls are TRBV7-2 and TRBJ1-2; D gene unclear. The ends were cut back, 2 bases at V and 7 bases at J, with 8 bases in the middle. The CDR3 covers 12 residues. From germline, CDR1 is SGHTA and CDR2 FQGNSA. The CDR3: CASSLFVGGYTF. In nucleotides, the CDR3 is TGTGCCAGCAGCTTATTTGTGGGTGGCTACACCTTC.

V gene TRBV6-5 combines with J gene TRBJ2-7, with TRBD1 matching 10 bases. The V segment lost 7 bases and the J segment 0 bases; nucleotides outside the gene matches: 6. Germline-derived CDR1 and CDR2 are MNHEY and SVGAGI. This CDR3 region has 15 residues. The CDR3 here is CASIRRTGGSYEQYF. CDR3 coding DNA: TGTGCCAGCATAAGAAGGACAGGGGGCTCCTACGAGCAGTACTTC.

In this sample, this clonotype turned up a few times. DNA for the CDR3: TGTGCCAGCAGTGAAGGGGACAGAGCTAATGAAAAACTGTTTTTT. The encoded protein is CASSEGDRANEKLFF. V gene TRBV2 combines with J gene TRBJ1-4; TRBD1 aligns across 7 bases. The CDR3 is made up of 15 amino acids. Unmatched junction bases numbered 2, after V lost 1 base and J lost 3 bases. In germline, CDR1 is SNHLY, CDR2 FYNNEI.

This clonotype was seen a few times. DNA for the CDR3: TGTGCCAGCAGTCCTCATGATTGGGGGATCAGCTATGGCTACACCTTC. This sequence encodes CASSPHDWGISYGYTF. V is TRBV6-5 and J is TRBJ1-2; D may be TRBD1 (5 bases). Between the trimmed V and J ends, which lost 5 bases and 4 bases, there was a span of 20 bases. CDR3 length equals 16 residues. CDR1 and CDR2 from the germline V gene are MNHEY and SVGAGI.

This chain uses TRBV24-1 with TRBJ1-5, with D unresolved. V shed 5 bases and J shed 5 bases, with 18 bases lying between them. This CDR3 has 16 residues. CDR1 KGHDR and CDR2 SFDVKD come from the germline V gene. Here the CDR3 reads CATSARASDPYQPQHF. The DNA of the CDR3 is TGTGCCACCAGTGCCCGGGCCTCTGACCCCTATCAGCCCCAGCATTTT.

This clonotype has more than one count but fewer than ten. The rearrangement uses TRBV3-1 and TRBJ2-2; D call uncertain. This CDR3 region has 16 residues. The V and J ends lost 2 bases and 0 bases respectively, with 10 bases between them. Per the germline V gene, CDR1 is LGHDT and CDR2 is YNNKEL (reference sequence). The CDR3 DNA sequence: TGTGCCAGCAGCCAAAACTGGGTAACGAACACCGGGGAGCTGTTTTTT. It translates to CASSQNWVTNTGELFF. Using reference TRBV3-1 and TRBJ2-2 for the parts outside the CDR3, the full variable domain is DTAVSQTPKYLVTQMGNDKSIKCEQNLGHDTMYWYKQDSKKFLKIMFSYNNKELIINETVPNRFSPKSPDKAHLNLHINSLELGDSAVYFCASSQNWVTNTGELFFGEGSRLTVL.

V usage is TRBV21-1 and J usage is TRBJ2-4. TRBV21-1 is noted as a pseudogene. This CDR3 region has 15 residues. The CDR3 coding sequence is TGTGCCAGCAGCAAAGAACGACAGCCAAAAAACATTCAGTACTTC. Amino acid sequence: CASSKERQPKNIQYF.

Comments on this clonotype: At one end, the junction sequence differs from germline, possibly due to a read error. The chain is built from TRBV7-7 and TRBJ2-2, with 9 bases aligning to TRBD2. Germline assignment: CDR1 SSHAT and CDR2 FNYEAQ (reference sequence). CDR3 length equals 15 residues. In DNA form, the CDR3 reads TGTGCTAGCAGCCTTGGACTAGCGCGCACCGGGGAGCTGTTTTTT. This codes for CASSLGLARTGELFF.

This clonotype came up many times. CDR3 residues: CASSPNSNQPQHF. Here the CDR3 DNA reads TGTGCCAGCAGTCCAAATAGCAATCAGCCCCAGCATTTT. The V call is TRBV6-2 or TRBV6-3, the J call TRBJ1-5; D is uncertain. Germline V gene sequence: CDR1 MNHEY, CDR2 SVGEGT. The CDR3 covers 13 residues. With 5 bases removed from V and 0 bases from J, the gap between germline ends came to 5 bases.